This T cell receptor (beta chain) was sequenced in a study of early T cells in non-severe SARS-CoV-2 infection. Overall study context: Sequenced bulk RNA came from whole blood that was unsorted, and chains were unpaired. Study results and limitations: Reliance on VDJdb matching favored anti-spike CD8 responses; private and CD4 specificities were missed.

This clonotype appeared many times. What it binds is not known. Attached unique molecular identifiers marked individual cDNA molecules. TCRdb ran MiXCR on the 5' RACE reads and lists one entry per CDR3 protein. In the table there are 25,000 to 35,000 distinct CDR3 sequences, around 7% of which are singletons. Germline V lookup: CDR1 MGHDK, CDR2 SYGVNS. V lost 4 bases, J lost 3 bases, and 14 bases stayed unmatched. This CDR3 spans 20 amino acids. The receptor comes from an adult who was a healthcare worker with PCR-confirmed SARS-CoV-2 infection or an uninfected control (not recorded which). The sequencing input was whole blood. The chain has TRBV25-1 and TRBJ2-1, with 14 bases lining up with TRBD2. This CDR3 is CASSAPGETTSGRVYNEQFF. The CDR3 DNA sequence: TGTGCCAGCAGTGCCCCCGGGGAAACGACTAGCGGGAGGGTCTACAATGAGCAGTTCTTC.